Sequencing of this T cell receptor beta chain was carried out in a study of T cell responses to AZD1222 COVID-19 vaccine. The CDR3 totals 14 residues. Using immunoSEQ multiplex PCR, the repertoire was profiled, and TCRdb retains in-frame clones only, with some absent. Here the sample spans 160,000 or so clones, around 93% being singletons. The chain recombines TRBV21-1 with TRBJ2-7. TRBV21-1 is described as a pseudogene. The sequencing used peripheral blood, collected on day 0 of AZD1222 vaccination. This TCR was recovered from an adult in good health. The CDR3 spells CASSNSSGSYEQYF. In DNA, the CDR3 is TGTGCCAGCAGCAACTCCTCTGGATCCTACGAGCAGTACTTC.